These 14 T cell receptor beta chains were sequenced from one sample in a study of beta chain features in type 1 diabetes. The investigators reverse transcribed all of the isolated RNA, so they sequenced expressed TCRB transcripts. Produced via immunoSEQ multiplex PCR; TCRdb's table is partial and in-frame only. The sample has 300,000 to 400,000 clones, roughly 12% seen once; the top ten hold 0.017%. Sequencing input: naive CD4+ T cells from blood. These receptors were collected from a man in his late teens or twenties in good health.

This clone was counted between two and nine times. J is TRBJ2-4 and V is TRBV29-1; TRBD2 agrees at 10 bases. V lost 2 bases and J lost 0; bases outside the gene matches: 1. From germline, CDR1 is SQVTM and CDR2 ANQGSEA. The CDR3 sequence is 15 residues long. DNA for the CDR3: TGCAGCGTTGAACTAGCGGGAGTAGCCAAAAACATTCAGTACTTC. Its protein product is CSVELAGVAKNIQYF. The variable domain in full, completed from reference TRBV29-1 and TRBJ2-4, reads SAVISQKPSRDICQRGTSLTIQCQVDSQVTMMFWYRQQPGQSLTLIATANQGSEATYESGFVIDKFPISRPNLTFSTLTVSNMSPEDSSIYLCSVELAGVAKNIQYFGAGTRLSVL.

In its sample, this clone was seen many times. The gene calls are TRBV29-1 and TRBJ2-5, with TRBD1 matching 8 bases. The CDR3 covers 13 residues. Germline V gives CDR1 SQVTM, CDR2 ANQGSEA. CDR3 residues: CSTRQGSGETQYF. The CDR3 nucleotides read TGCAGTACTCGACAGGGGAGTGGAGAGACCCAGTACTTC.

This clone was seen a few times. V is TRBV7-9 and J is TRBJ2-7; 7 nucleotides agree with TRBD1. The V gene's germline CDR1 is SEHNR and CDR2 FQNEAQ (reference sequence). Trimming removed 2 bases from V and 7 bases from J; junction bases left unmatched: 11. This CDR3 region has 15 residues. CDR3: CASSLMPLTGREQYF. The CDR3 region has the DNA TGTGCCAGCAGCTTAATGCCGTTGACAGGGCGGGAGCAGTACTTC.

Only a few counts were recorded for this clone. The chain recombines TRBV28 with TRBJ2-1; 9 nucleotides match TRBD1. This CDR3 has 14 amino acids. Germline V lookup: CDR1 MDHEN, CDR2 SYDVKM. V shed 6 bases and J 6 bases; nucleotides not matched to a gene: 6. The chain's CDR3 is CASRSGQGSNEQFF. The CDR3 DNA is TGTGCCAGCAGATCGGGACAGGGAAGCAATGAGCAGTTCTTC.

The chain recombines TRBV30 with TRBJ1-5; D unresolved. Germline V lookup: CDR1 GTSNPN, CDR2 SVGIG (reference sequence). V was trimmed by 0 bases and J by 3 bases, leaving 9 bases between them. The CDR3 has 14 amino acids. CDR3 nucleotide sequence: TGTGCCTGGAGTGTACTGAGCCTCAATCAGCCCCAGCATTTT. Translation gives CAWSVLSLNQPQHF.

This clone was seen more than once but under ten times. The V call is TRBV5-1, the J call TRBJ2-3; D might be TRBD1 (6 bases). V was pared by 4 bases and J by 1 base, with 13 bases between. The CDR3 sequence is 15 residues long. CDR1 and CDR2 (germline): SGHRS, YFSETQ. The CDR3 sequence is CASSPDSWGTDTQYF. CDR3 DNA sequence: TGCGCCAGCAGCCCGGACAGTTGGGGCACAGATACGCAGTATTTT.

Of note for this clone: Within the sample, other DNA sequences also encode this same CDR3. The J gene is TRBJ2-7, the V gene TRBV7-9; D is possibly TRBD1 (5 bases). From germline, CDR1 is SEHNR and CDR2 FQNEAQ (reference sequence). V dropped 2 bases and J dropped 3 bases, with 5 bases sitting between them. CDR3 length: 12 amino acids. The CDR3: CASSLRGYEQYF. The CDR3 DNA is TGTGCCAGCAGCTTAAGGGGCTACGAGCAGTACTTC.

The chain has TRBV28 and TRBJ2-7, with D maybe TRBD1 (6 bases). V was pared by 4 bases and J by 5 bases, with 12 bases between. The CDR3 is made up of 13 amino acids. The germline CDR1 and CDR2 sequences are MDHEN and SYDVKM. The CDR3 sequence is CASSSSGHHEQYF. The CDR3 DNA reads as TGTGCCAGCAGTTCCTCGGGACATCACGAGCAGTACTTC.

This chain connects TRBV7-3 to TRBJ2-7, with 10 bases fitting TRBD1. Trimming removed 5 bases from V and 5 bases from J; junction bases left unmatched: 12. Germline V CDR1 and CDR2: SGHTA, FQGTGA. This CDR3 comprises 16 residues. CDR3 protein: CASSAGVGTGVNEQYF. The CDR3 nucleotides are TGTGCCAGCAGCGCCGGTGTTGGGACAGGGGTTAACGAGCAGTACTTC.

The rearrangement links TRBV7-9 to TRBJ2-5; 14 bases agree with TRBD2. The CDR3 totals 17 residues. V shed 5 bases and J 5 bases; nucleotides not matched to a gene: 10. Germline assignment: CDR1 SEHNR and CDR2 FQNEAQ (reference sequence). CDR3 coding DNA: TGTGCCAGCAGCCGACTGACTAGCGGGAGGGCCGAGGAGACCCAGTACTTC. Translation: CASSRLTSGRAEETQYF.

This clone was picked up a small number of times. The chain carries TRBV6-5 and TRBJ2-2; 7 bases are shared with TRBD1. Unmatched junction bases numbered 9, after V lost 6 bases and J lost 5 bases. Germline V gives CDR1 MNHEY, CDR2 SVGAGI. The CDR3 totals 15 residues. CDR3 sequence reads: CASSQRTGRTGELFF. Written as DNA, the CDR3 is TGTGCCAGCAGCCAAAGGACAGGACGGACCGGGGAGCTGTTTTTT.

This clone has just a few counts. The CDR3 is CASSSSGETQYF. DNA of the CDR3: TGTGCCAGCAGCTCTAGTGGCGAGACCCAGTACTTC. The J gene is TRBJ2-5, the V gene TRBV9; D is unclear. This CDR3 region has 12 residues. Germline CDR1 is SGDLS and CDR2 is YYNGEE. V lost 4 bases to trimming and J lost 5 bases, with 9 bases between them.

Ten or more counts support this clone. The V gene is TRBV7-3, the J gene TRBJ2-3; TRBD1 might be the D (6 bases). Trimming removed 3 bases from V and 7 bases from J, with 11 bases in between. The V gene's germline CDR1 is SGHTA and CDR2 FQGTGA. This CDR3 has 13 amino acids. The DNA for the CDR3 is TGTGCCAGCAGCTTGGGGGCAACGAATACGCAGTATTTT. Translated: CASSLGATNTQYF.

This chain links TRBV28 with TRBJ2-4; possible D gene TRBD2, 7 bases. The germline V gene has CDR1 MDHEN and CDR2 SYDVKM. The V gene lost 5 bases and the J gene lost 4 bases, with 15 bases spanning the gap. CDR3 size: 15 residues. CDR3 nucleotides: TGTGCCAGCAGTCCGGGGGGCGGAGGGAAAAACATTCAGTACTTC. Amino acid sequence: CASSPGGGGKNIQYF.